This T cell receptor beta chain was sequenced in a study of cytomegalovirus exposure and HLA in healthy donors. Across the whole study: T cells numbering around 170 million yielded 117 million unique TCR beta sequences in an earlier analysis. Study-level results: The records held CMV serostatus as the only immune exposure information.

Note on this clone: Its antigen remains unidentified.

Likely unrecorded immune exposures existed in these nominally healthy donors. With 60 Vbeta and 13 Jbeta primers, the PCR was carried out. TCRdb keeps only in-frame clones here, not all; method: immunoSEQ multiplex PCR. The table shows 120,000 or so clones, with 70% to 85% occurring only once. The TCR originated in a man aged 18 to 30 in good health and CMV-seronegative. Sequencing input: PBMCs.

Here the CDR3 reads CASSQVLSTSGDENIQYF. The CDR3 DNA follows: TGCGCCAGCAGCCAAGTCCTCTCGACTAGCGGGGATGAAAACATTCAGTACTTC. The chain combines TRBV4-1 with TRBJ2-4; 11 bases align to TRBD2. The CDR3 is made up of 18 amino acids. After removal of 1 base from V and 5 bases from J, the junction contained 10 bases not matched to a gene. Germline V lookup: CDR1 MGHRA, CDR2 YSYEKL.